This TCR beta chain emerged from a study of blood T cell repertoires in COVID-19. Study-level information: Acute and convalescent COVID-19 samples came from the United States, Italy and Spain. T cells, B-cell-depleted T cells, or PBMCs provided the cDNA or gDNA that served as material.

Clones were sequenced by immunoSEQ multiplex PCR, and TCRdb holds only the in-frame ones, with some missing. The data contain roughly 100,000 clones, less than 90% of them singletons. The CDR3 runs 13 residues. Germline CDR1 SGHDN, CDR2 FVKESK. V was pared by 1 base and J by 4 bases, with 5 bases between. The clonotype originates from a human donor in a cohort sampled during active COVID-19. The rearrangement uses TRBV14 and TRBJ1-5, with no clear D. The sequencing sample was made of peripheral blood. CDR3 protein: CASSQAVNQPQHF. The CDR3 DNA reads as TGTGCCAGCAGCCAAGCTGTGAATCAGCCCCAGCATTTT.